Each of the 15 T cell receptor beta chains below was sequenced from the same sample in a study of identical twins. TCRdb re-called the 5' RACE reads through MiXCR, storing one row per CDR3 protein. The profile shows hundreds of thousands of distinct CDR3 sequences, about 8.3% of them singletons. Another study also made use of these data, one on yellow fever vaccine responses in identical twins.

Sequencing was performed on memory (CD45RO+) T cells sorted from blood. The receptor source for this set is a woman between 18 and 30 years old in good health.

The chain couples TRBV5-1 to TRBJ2-3, with TRBD2 as a possible D gene (5 bases). Per the germline V gene, CDR1 is SGHRS and CDR2 is YFSETQ. This CDR3 has 16 amino acids. With 0 bases removed from V and 8 bases from J, the gap between germline ends came to 19 bases. The CDR3 spells CASSLASGDARVTQYF. As DNA, the CDR3 is TGCGCCAGCAGCTTGGCCTCCGGGGATGCGCGGGTTACGCAGTATTTT. Drawing the rest from reference TRBV5-1 and TRBJ2-3, the complete variable domain is KAGVTQTPRYLIKTRGQQVTLSCSPISGHRSVSWYQQTPGQGLQFLFEYFSETQRNKGNFPGRFSGRQFSNSRSEMNVSTLELGDSALYLCASSLASGDARVTQYFGPGTRLTVL.

This clonotype showed up just a few times. The V call is TRBV6-1, the J call TRBJ2-3, with 8 nucleotides matching TRBD2. CDR1 is MNHNS and CDR2 is SASEGT in the germline V gene. V dropped 6 bases and J dropped 4; count of bases not matched to a gene: 6. The length of the CDR3 is 14 residues. In DNA form, the CDR3 reads TGTGCCAGCAGGACTAGCGTGGGGGCAGATACGCAGTATTTT. Its protein product is CASRTSVGADTQYF.

The J gene is TRBJ2-1, the V gene TRBV7-9, with 10 bases that match TRBD2. The V gene's germline CDR1 is SEHNR and CDR2 FQNEAQ (reference sequence). This CDR3 contains 17 residues. The trim removed 5 bases at V and 6 bases at J, leaving 13 bases unmatched. The CDR3 bases are TGTGCCAGCAGCCGAACCTCGAGCGGGGGGGCCCTCAATGAGCAGTTCTTC. It specifies CASSRTSSGGALNEQFF.

V is TRBV28 and J is TRBJ2-7, with no clear D. This CDR3 has 17 residues. Trimming pared 1 base from V and 2 bases from J, leaving 18 bases between. CDR1 and CDR2 (germline): MDHEN, SYDVKM. The CDR3 nucleotides are TGTGCCAGCAGTTTATATCCGGGCCCCCAACGGCCCTACGAGCAGTACTTC. Amino acid sequence: CASSLYPGPQRPYEQYF.

The chain is built from TRBV28 and TRBJ1-2; 8 bases line up with TRBD1. J gave up 4 bases and V 6 bases, and 4 bases lay outside the gene matches. There are 13 residues in the CDR3. CDR1 is MDHEN and CDR2 is SYDVKM in the germline V gene. Here the CDR3 reads CASSKGTGYGYTF. The CDR3 DNA reads as TGTGCCAGCAGCAAGGGGACAGGCTATGGCTACACCTTC.

The rearrangement uses TRBV19 and TRBJ2-1; D gene ambiguous. Per the germline V gene, CDR1 is LNHDA and CDR2 is SQIVND (reference sequence). CDR3 length: 14 amino acids. V lost 4 bases to trimming and J lost 5 bases, with 12 bases between them. As DNA, the CDR3 is TGTGCCAGTAGTACTACTCTGGGGAACAATGAGCAGTTCTTC. It specifies CASSTTLGNNEQFF.

This clonotype was observed at least ten times. The chain carries TRBV7-2 and TRBJ1-2; 7 nucleotides line up with TRBD1. CDR1 is SGHTA, CDR2 FQGNSA, per germline. V was clipped by 5 bases and J by 1 base; unmatched bases: 4. The CDR3 length is 14 residues. The CDR3 coding sequence is TGTGCCAGCAGCCGGACAGGCCTTAACTATGGCTACACCTTC. It translates to CASSRTGLNYGYTF.

Only a few counts were recorded for this clonotype. The J gene is TRBJ2-1, the V gene TRBV6-4, with 10 nucleotides matching TRBD1. This CDR3 has 17 residues. V shed 5 bases, J shed 1 base, and the junction held 8 bases outside the gene matches. Germline lookup yields CDR1 MRHNA and CDR2 SNTAGT. CDR3 sequence (DNA): TGTGCCAGCAGTCTTGGACAGGGGGTAGGGTCCTACAATGAGCAGTTCTTC. Translation: CASSLGQGVGSYNEQFF.

In its sample, this clonotype was seen a few times. The rearrangement links TRBV28 to TRBJ2-1; D may be TRBD1 or TRBD2 (5 bases each). The CDR3 runs 13 residues. Per germline, CDR1 MDHEN and CDR2 SYDVKM. V was cut by 5 bases and J by 7 bases, with 12 bases left in between. In DNA, the CDR3 is TGTGCCAGCAGTCCCAGAGGGGAGAATGAGCAGTTCTTC. Protein: CASSPRGENEQFF.

This clonotype occurred many times. The gene calls are TRBV12-3 or TRBV12-4 and TRBJ1-1; maybe TRBD1 (5 bases). The CDR3 sequence is 16 residues long. The V and J ends lost 4 bases and 1 base respectively, with 16 bases between them. As DNA, the CDR3 is TGTGCCAGCAGTTATTCCCTCTGGGACCGGAACACTGAAGCTTTCTTT. As protein: CASSYSLWDRNTEAFF.

This clonotype has just a few counts. This rearrangement joins TRBV11-1 to TRBJ2-1, with no clear D. Germline loops: CDR1 SGHAT, CDR2 FQDESV (reference sequence). Trimming stripped 4 bases from V and 0 bases from J, with 22 bases between. The CDR3 sequence is 19 residues long. In nucleotides, the CDR3 is TGTGCCAGCAGCTATCTAGGAGCACTCACTGGAAGCTCCTACAATGAGCAGTTCTTC. This encodes CASSYLGALTGSSYNEQFF.

This clonotype was found many times. V gene TRBV12-3 or TRBV12-4 combines with J gene TRBJ1-3; D gene unclear. This CDR3 comprises 14 residues. Trimming stripped 7 bases from V and 2 bases from J, with 12 bases between. The CDR3 here is CASTSDGAGNTIYF. The CDR3 DNA sequence: TGTGCCAGCACCTCGGACGGAGCTGGAAACACCATATATTTT.

The chain couples TRBV14 to TRBJ1-4; D gene ambiguous. Looked up from germline, CDR1 is SGHDN and CDR2 is FVKESK. The CDR3 runs to 14 residues. Between the trimmed V and J ends, which lost 2 bases and 0 bases, there was a span of 4 bases. The CDR3 coding sequence is TGTGCCAGCAGCCAACGAGCAACTAATGAAAAACTGTTTTTT. Protein product: CASSQRATNEKLFF.

Only a few counts were recorded for this clonotype. The chain uses TRBV6-1 and TRBJ1-1; 7 bases are a match to TRBD1. Trimming cost V 6 bases and J 0 bases; bases outside gene matches: 4. The germline V gene encodes CDR1 MNHNS and CDR2 SASEGT. CDR3 length: 14 amino acids. The CDR3 region has the DNA TGTGCCAGCAGCGATGGGACAGTGAACACTGAAGCTTTCTTT. The encoded protein is CASSDGTVNTEAFF.

V and J are TRBV25-1 and TRBJ2-1, with 7 bases matching TRBD2. The CDR3 contains 13 residues. The germline V gene encodes CDR1 MGHDK and CDR2 SYGVNS. After removal of 6 bases from V and 10 bases from J, the junction contained 9 bases not matched to a gene. DNA of the CDR3: TGTGCCAGCAGGGGGAGCGGGGAGGTAGAGCAGTTCTTC. The encoded protein is CASRGSGEVEQFF.